The present T cell receptor beta chain was sequenced within a study of blood T cell repertoires in COVID-19. Study context: The study drew acute and convalescent COVID-19 samples from the United States, Italy and Spain. Nucleic acid was either cDNA or gDNA, and it came from T cells, B-cell-depleted T cells, or PBMCs.

The CDR3 length is 16 residues. In germline, CDR1 is SGHNT, CDR2 YYREEE (reference sequence). V dropped 4 bases and J dropped 0; count of bases not matched to a gene: 7. Study processing details: Estimated nucleated cell counts came from reference gene primer amplification. The table came from immunoSEQ multiplex PCR; TCRdb's copy has only in-frame clones and leaves some out. D and trimming were read from the DNA, whereas the V and J calls and clone size are those reported in that table. The data show about 200,000 clones, 85% to 90% seen once. This clone came up once. The sequenced sample consisted of peripheral blood. The receptor was isolated from a man aged 18 to 29 with active or convalescent COVID-19. This chain uses TRBV5-4 with TRBJ2-1; TRBD2 matches 7 bases. Here the CDR3 DNA reads TGTGCCAGCAGCATACCGGGACTAAACTCCTACAATGAGCAGTTCTTC. Its translation: CASSIPGLNSYNEQFF.